What follows are 29 T cell receptor beta chains derived from one specimen sequenced in a study of early T cells in non-severe SARS-CoV-2 infection. TCRdb reanalysed the 5' RACE reads using MiXCR and keeps one entry per CDR3 protein. The sample consists of 80,000 or so distinct CDR3 sequences, over 9% of them appearing once. Sequencing used whole blood, obtained at baseline. The receptors here all came from an adult who was a healthcare worker with PCR-confirmed SARS-CoV-2 infection or an uninfected control (not recorded which).

This clonotype was counted ten times or more. The rearrangement joins TRBV20-1 to TRBJ1-1; tentative D call: TRBD1 (6 bases). The germline V gene encodes CDR1 DFQATT and CDR2 SNEGSKA (reference sequence). The CDR3 contains 12 residues. Between the trimmed V and J ends, which lost 8 bases and 8 bases, there was a span of 18 bases. The CDR3 loop reads CSTQTGTYEAFF. The CDR3 bases are TGCAGTACCCAGACAGGTACCTACGAAGCTTTCTTT.

The gene calls are TRBV20-1 and TRBJ2-7; unclear D gene. Per germline, CDR1 DFQATT and CDR2 SNEGSKA (reference sequence). The germline V and J ends were trimmed by 0 bases and 2 bases, with 11 bases remaining between them. This CDR3 contains 14 residues. The CDR3 DNA is TGCAGTGCTAGAGATGGTGGAACTGCCTACGAGCAGTACTTC. Protein sequence: CSARDGGTAYEQYF.

This chain uses TRBV7-2 with TRBJ2-5; TRBD2 might be the D (6 bases). This CDR3 contains 14 residues. Trimming left V 1 base short and J 3 bases short, with 9 bases between. Germline values: CDR1 SGHTA, CDR2 FQGNSA. CDR3 nucleotides: TGTGCCAGCAGCTTAGGCTCTAGCGAAGAGACCCAGTACTTC. It translates to CASSLGSSEETQYF.

The chain joins TRBV19 to TRBJ2-7; D remains ambiguous. Per the germline V gene, CDR1 is LNHDA and CDR2 is SQIVND (reference sequence). V lost 8 bases, J lost 3 bases, and 5 bases lay in between. The CDR3 extends over 10 amino acids. The CDR3 protein is CASGDYEQYF. The CDR3 coding sequence is TGTGCCAGTGGAGACTACGAGCAGTACTTC.

The chain recombines TRBV12-3 or TRBV12-4 with TRBJ2-2; D uncertain. Deletions cut 1 base from V and 1 base from J, with 4 bases between. The CDR3 totals 14 residues. The CDR3 loop is CASSLVRNTGELFF. The CDR3, as DNA: TGTGCCAGCAGTTTAGTAAGGAACACCGGGGAGCTGTTTTTT.

The chain combines TRBV15 with TRBJ1-5; D gene unclear. The germline V and J ends were trimmed by 0 bases and 6 bases, with 24 bases remaining between them. The CDR3 contains 19 residues. CDR1 LNHNV and CDR2 YYDKDF come from the germline V gene (reference sequence). The CDR3 nucleotides are TGTGCCACCAGCAGAGATCCCGCAGGTACCTTCCCTGGAAGTCAGCCCCAGCATTTT. Protein sequence: CATSRDPAGTFPGSQPQHF. The full variable domain, in which reference TRBV15 and TRBJ1-5 provide the parts outside the CDR3, is DAMVIQNPRYQVTQFGKPVTLSCSQTLNHNVMYWYQQKSSQAPKLLFHYYDKDFNNEADTPDNFQSRRPNTSFCFLDIRSPGLGDTAMYLCATSRDPAGTFPGSQPQHFGDGTRLSIL.

This clonotype was detected only once. The chain carries TRBV29-1 and TRBJ2-7; 8 bases are shared with TRBD1. The CDR3 length is 15 residues. Germline V lookup: CDR1 SQVTM, CDR2 ANQGSEA. The V and J ends lost 4 bases and 7 bases, in that order; junction bases with no gene match: 15. CDR3 protein: CSVGGFGQGAGEQYF. The DNA of the CDR3 is TGCAGCGTTGGAGGCTTTGGCCAGGGGGCGGGGGAGCAGTACTTC.

This clonotype has a handful of counts. The rearrangement uses TRBV7-9 and TRBJ1-6; D is ambiguous. Germline-derived CDR1 and CDR2 are SEHNR and FQNEAQ (reference sequence). V gave up 5 bases and J gave up 13 bases, with 9 bases separating them. The CDR3 totals 11 residues. CDR3: CASSVEGPLHF. The DNA for the CDR3 is TGTGCCAGCAGCGTAGAGGGTCCCCTCCACTTT.

The chain is built from TRBV5-1 and TRBJ2-5; D is possibly TRBD2 (6 bases). The CDR3 loop spans 14 amino acids. V shed 4 bases and J shed 3 bases, with 13 bases lying between them. CDR1 and CDR2 from the germline V gene are SGHRS and YFSETQ. CDR3 amino acids: CASSRDFTKETQYF. The CDR3 DNA sequence: TGCGCCAGCAGCAGGGACTTTACCAAAGAGACCCAGTACTTC.

This clonotype is termed medium-sized. CDR3 sequence: CSVDSGNSGYTF. CDR3 nucleotide sequence: TGCAGCGTTGATTCAGGGAATAGCGGCTACACCTTC. V is TRBV29-1 and J is TRBJ1-2; tentatively, D is TRBD1 (5 bases). V lost 3 bases and J lost 8, with 13 bases in between. The CDR3 loop spans 12 amino acids. The germline CDR1 and CDR2 sequences are SQVTM and ANQGSEA.

This clonotype was recorded many times. This chain joins TRBV7-9 and TRBJ2-1; no clear D gene. Germline V CDR1 and CDR2: SEHNR, FQNEAQ (reference sequence). Trimming removed 3 bases from V and 3 bases from J, with 6 bases in between. The CDR3 extends over 13 amino acids. CDR3 region: CASSFQVYNEQFF. The CDR3 DNA follows: TGTGCCAGCAGCTTCCAGGTCTACAATGAGCAGTTCTTC.

The chain carries TRBV12-3 or TRBV12-4 and TRBJ2-6, with D perhaps TRBD1 (5 bases). V gave up 2 bases and J gave up 0 bases, with 11 bases separating them. This CDR3 is 17 amino acids long. CDR3 DNA: TGTGCCAGCAGTTTACTGACAGAGTACTCTGGGGCCAACGTCCTGACTTTC. This codes for CASSLLTEYSGANVLTF.

This clonotype appeared many times. The chain is built from TRBV6-5 and TRBJ2-2, with D possibly TRBD1 on 6 matching bases. The CDR3 loop spans 13 amino acids. Per germline, CDR1 MNHEY and CDR2 SVGAGI. Trimming cost V 8 bases and J 5 bases, with 12 bases left between them. This CDR3 reads CASLHRVTGELFF. The CDR3 DNA is TGTGCCAGCCTCCACAGGGTAACCGGGGAGCTGTTTTTT.

The chain combines TRBV12-3 or TRBV12-4 with TRBJ2-1; 7 positions agree with TRBD1. After removal of 6 bases from V and 2 bases from J, the junction contained 13 bases not matched to a gene. This CDR3 comprises 17 residues. Here the CDR3 reads CASSAIPRGKPYNEQFF. For the CDR3, the DNA is TGTGCCAGCAGCGCGATTCCCAGGGGGAAACCCTACAATGAGCAGTTCTTC.

The chain links TRBV28 to TRBJ2-3; maybe TRBD1 (6 bases). CDR1 MDHEN and CDR2 SYDVKM come from the germline V gene. The germline V and J ends were trimmed by 1 base and 8 bases, with 10 bases remaining between them. The CDR3 is 13 amino acids. The CDR3 protein is CASSLSRGGTQYF. The DNA for the CDR3 is TGTGCCAGCAGTTTATCCAGGGGTGGTACGCAGTATTTT.

For the CDR3, the DNA is TGCAGCGTTGAGAGTTTTTGGGATACGCAGTATTTT. This gives the protein CSVESFWDTQYF. V usage is TRBV29-1 and J usage is TRBJ2-3; unclear D gene. This CDR3 region has 12 residues. V was cut by 3 bases and J by 6 bases, with 10 bases left in between. The germline gives CDR1 SQVTM, CDR2 ANQGSEA.

Many counts were recorded for this clonotype. The chain combines TRBV7-8 with TRBJ2-3; perhaps D is TRBD1 or TRBD2 (5 bases each). This CDR3 spans 14 amino acids. Germline values: CDR1 SGHVS, CDR2 FQNEAQ. V was trimmed by 3 bases and J by 4 bases, leaving 11 bases between them. CDR3 sequence (DNA): TGTGCCAGCAGCTTGGGGGTGGGGGCAGATACGCAGTATTTT. Amino acid sequence: CASSLGVGADTQYF.

The table lists this clonotype with a few counts. The J gene is TRBJ2-1, the V gene TRBV7-2, with 8 bases matching TRBD2. This CDR3 region has 20 residues. The J segment lost 6 bases and the V segment lost 5 bases, leaving 24 bases of the junction unmatched. Germline lookup yields CDR1 SGHTA and CDR2 FQGNSA. Here the CDR3 reads CASSALSGTRPTRGTNEQFF. CDR3 sequence (DNA): TGTGCCAGCAGCGCCCTTTCCGGGACTAGACCAACCCGGGGGACCAATGAGCAGTTCTTC.

V and J are TRBV29-1 and TRBJ1-2; possible D gene TRBD1, 5 bases. Germline V gene sequence: CDR1 SQVTM, CDR2 ANQGSEA. This CDR3 is 11 amino acids long. CDR3 in DNA: TGCAGTTGCCGGGACTTACTGGGCTACACCTTC. Its translation is CSCRDLLGYTF.

This clonotype was found many times. This sequence joins TRBV30 and TRBJ1-5; a weak D match, TRBD1 (5 bases). Germline V gene lookup returns CDR1 GTSNPN and CDR2 SVGIG (reference sequence). CDR3 length: 16 amino acids. Deletions cut 2 bases from V and 4 bases from J, with 18 bases between. CDR3 DNA sequence: TGTGCCTGGAGTCCTCGTCAGGGTGGGAGAAATCAGCCCCAGCATTTT. Amino acids: CAWSPRQGGRNQPQHF.

The chain joins TRBV12-3 or TRBV12-4 to TRBJ2-3; D is uncertain. The CDR3 has 17 residues. The V end lost 1 base, the J end lost 2 bases, and 16 bases lay between the germline ends. The CDR3 bases are TGTGCCAGCAGTTTAGGAAGTTGGTTCAACACCACAGATACGCAGTATTTT. This codes for CASSLGSWFNTTDTQYF.

The genes are TRBV12-3 or TRBV12-4 and TRBJ1-2; D gene uncertain. Trimming removed 7 bases at V and 3 bases at J, with 9 bases between. CDR3 size: 12 residues. CDR3 nucleotide sequence: TGTGCCAGCACCCAAGCGGACTATGGCTACACCTTC. It codes for CASTQADYGYTF.

The genes are TRBV7-9 and TRBJ1-3, with 7 bases matching TRBD1. V shed 1 base, J shed 1 base, and the junction held 1 base outside the gene matches. This CDR3 spans 15 amino acids. CDR1 and CDR2 (germline): SEHNR, FQNEAQ (reference sequence). The DNA of the CDR3 is TGTGCCAGCAGCTTAGGGACAGGTTCTGGAAACACCATATATTTT. It codes for CASSLGTGSGNTIYF.

This clonotype has a handful of counts. The chain links TRBV4-1 to TRBJ2-5; no clear D gene. Germline V gives CDR1 MGHRA, CDR2 YSYEKL. The V and J ends lost 11 bases and 5 bases respectively, with 18 bases between them. CDR3 length: 13 residues. CDR3 nucleotides: TGCGCCTCTTCGGCGGCGCCCCGTGAGACCCAGTACTTC. It specifies CASSAAPRETQYF.

This clonotype appeared many times. The chain recombines TRBV4-2 with TRBJ2-6; D gene ambiguous. Germline CDR1 is LGHNA and CDR2 is YNFKEQ. The CDR3 consists of 14 residues. Between the trimmed V and J ends, which lost 0 bases and 6 bases, there was a span of 6 bases. The CDR3 region has the DNA TGTGCCAGCAGCCAAGATAACGTGGCCAACGTCCTGACTTTC. Translating gives CASSQDNVANVLTF.

This clonotype was seen repeatedly, ten times or more. V is TRBV6-6 and J is TRBJ1-3; D might be TRBD1 (5 bases). The CDR3 has 14 residues. V gave up 6 bases and J gave up 0 bases, with 9 bases separating them. Germline-derived CDR1 and CDR2 are MNHNY and SVGAGI (reference sequence). CDR3 sequence: CASRGTYSGNTIYF. In nucleotides, the CDR3 is TGTGCCAGCAGAGGGACCTACTCTGGAAACACCATATATTTT.

The chain carries TRBV29-1 and TRBJ1-3; D unclear. CDR1 is SQVTM and CDR2 is ANQGSEA in the germline V gene. The CDR3 covers 14 residues. V was clipped by 7 bases and J by 2 bases, with 15 bases between them. The CDR3 DNA reads TGCAGCGCCTCAACTGTGGGAGCTGGAAACACCATATATTTT. Its translation: CSASTVGAGNTIYF.

The chain recombines TRBV7-2 with TRBJ1-2, with D perhaps matching TRBD1 (5 bases). From germline, CDR1 is SGHTA and CDR2 FQGNSA. V lost 1 base to trimming and J lost 8 bases, with 17 bases between them. CDR3 length: 15 amino acids. The CDR3 spells CASSLESAGTGGYTF. The CDR3 DNA is TGTGCCAGCAGCTTAGAGTCGGCGGGGACGGGCGGCTACACCTTC.

The table lists this clonotype with a few counts. The genes are TRBV4-3 and TRBJ1-1; no clear D gene. V was trimmed by 3 bases and J by 0 bases, leaving 20 bases between them. The V gene's germline CDR1 is LGHNA and CDR2 YSLEER. This CDR3 region has 18 residues. CDR3 protein: CASSHDPRRTIMNTEAFF. The CDR3 DNA is TGCGCCAGCAGCCATGACCCCAGGCGTACCATCATGAACACTGAAGCTTTCTTT.